The sequence of this T cell receptor beta chain was determined in a study of blood T cell repertoires in COVID-19. Across the whole study: Sites across the United States, Italy and Spain contributed samples from acute and convalescent COVID-19. From T cells, B-cell-depleted T cells, or PBMCs came the material, which was cDNA or gDNA.

How the authors handled the data: Amplification of reference gene primers provided the estimated nucleated cell counts. Here immunoSEQ multiplex PCR was the method, and the copy in TCRdb shows in-frame clones only, minus some. That table furnishes V, J and clone size, whereas the DNA furnished D and trimming. Among about 15,000 clones listed, approximately 78% were seen once. The CDR3 is 14 residues long. Germline V gene data show CDR1 as WSHSY and CDR2 as SAAADI. The V and J ends lost 6 bases and 5 bases, in that order; junction bases with no gene match: 7. The receptor comes from a man aged 55 to 69 with active or convalescent COVID-19. The material sequenced was peripheral blood. The rearrangement uses TRBV10-2 and TRBJ1-2; 9 nucleotides line up with TRBD1. CDR3 nucleotide sequence: TGCGCCAGCAGCGACGGACAGGGGTTATATGGCTACACCTTC. This codes for CASSDGQGLYGYTF.